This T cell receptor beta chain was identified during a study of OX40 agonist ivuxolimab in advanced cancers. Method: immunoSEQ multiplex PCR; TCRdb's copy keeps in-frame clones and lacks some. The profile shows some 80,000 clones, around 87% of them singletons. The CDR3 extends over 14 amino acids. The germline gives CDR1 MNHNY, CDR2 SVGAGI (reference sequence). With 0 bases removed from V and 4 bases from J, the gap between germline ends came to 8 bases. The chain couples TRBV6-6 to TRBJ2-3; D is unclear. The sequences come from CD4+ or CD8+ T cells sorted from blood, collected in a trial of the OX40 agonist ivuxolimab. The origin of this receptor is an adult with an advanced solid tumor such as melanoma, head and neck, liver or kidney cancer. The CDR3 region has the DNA TGTGCCAGCAGTTACTCGAGGCGTTCAGATACGCAGTATTTT. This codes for CASSYSRRSDTQYF.